The TCR beta chain under discussion was sequenced for a study of response to subunit inactivated influenza vaccine. The CDR3 loop spans 16 amino acids. Unmatched junction bases numbered 7, after V lost 7 bases and J lost 1 base. There are a few counts of this clonotype. Via MiXCR, TCRdb re-called the RT-PCR reads, giving one row per CDR3 protein. The data show 500,000 to 550,000 distinct CDR3 sequences, approximately 24% seen once. A further study also used this sample, focusing on T cells expressing NK-cell markers. As reported in that work: As the method of synthesis, 5'RACE template switching with UMIs yielded TCR beta cDNA. HCMV seropositivity marked most of the eight sequenced donors; one was seronegative.

The chain links TRBV12-3 or TRBV12-4 to TRBJ2-1, with 10 bases identical to TRBD2. Here the sequenced sample was CD4+ T cells sorted from PBMCs, taken 12 days after vaccination. This clonotype originated in a man between 50 and 59 years old who received an inactivated influenza vaccine. The CDR3 DNA follows: TGTGCCAGCAAGCTGGGTAGCGGGGGGTCCTACAATGAGCAGTTCTTC. Translated: CASKLGSGGSYNEQFF.